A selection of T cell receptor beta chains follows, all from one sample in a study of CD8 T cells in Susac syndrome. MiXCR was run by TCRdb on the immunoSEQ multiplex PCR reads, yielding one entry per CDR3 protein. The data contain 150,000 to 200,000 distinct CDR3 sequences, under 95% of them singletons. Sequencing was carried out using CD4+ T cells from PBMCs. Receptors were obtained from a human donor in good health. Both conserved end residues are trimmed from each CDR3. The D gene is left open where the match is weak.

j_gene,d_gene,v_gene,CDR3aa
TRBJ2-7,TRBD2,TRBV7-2,ASSLSSRGAPYEQY
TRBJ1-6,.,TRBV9,ASSRDKGPLH
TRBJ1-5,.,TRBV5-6,ASSLRTANQPQH
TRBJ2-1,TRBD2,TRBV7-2,ASRSTSGGTYNEQF
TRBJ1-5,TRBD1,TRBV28,ASSRDRDGFQPQH
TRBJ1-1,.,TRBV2,ASRGPGGGFGTEAF
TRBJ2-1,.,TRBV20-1,SAVTYSYNEQF
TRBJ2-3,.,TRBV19,ASSIGLVEDTQY
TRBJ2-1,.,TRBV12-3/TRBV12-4,ASTLRGYNEQF
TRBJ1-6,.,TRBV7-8,ASSLGRRDPPLH
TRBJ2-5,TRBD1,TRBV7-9,ASSFETGGQETQY